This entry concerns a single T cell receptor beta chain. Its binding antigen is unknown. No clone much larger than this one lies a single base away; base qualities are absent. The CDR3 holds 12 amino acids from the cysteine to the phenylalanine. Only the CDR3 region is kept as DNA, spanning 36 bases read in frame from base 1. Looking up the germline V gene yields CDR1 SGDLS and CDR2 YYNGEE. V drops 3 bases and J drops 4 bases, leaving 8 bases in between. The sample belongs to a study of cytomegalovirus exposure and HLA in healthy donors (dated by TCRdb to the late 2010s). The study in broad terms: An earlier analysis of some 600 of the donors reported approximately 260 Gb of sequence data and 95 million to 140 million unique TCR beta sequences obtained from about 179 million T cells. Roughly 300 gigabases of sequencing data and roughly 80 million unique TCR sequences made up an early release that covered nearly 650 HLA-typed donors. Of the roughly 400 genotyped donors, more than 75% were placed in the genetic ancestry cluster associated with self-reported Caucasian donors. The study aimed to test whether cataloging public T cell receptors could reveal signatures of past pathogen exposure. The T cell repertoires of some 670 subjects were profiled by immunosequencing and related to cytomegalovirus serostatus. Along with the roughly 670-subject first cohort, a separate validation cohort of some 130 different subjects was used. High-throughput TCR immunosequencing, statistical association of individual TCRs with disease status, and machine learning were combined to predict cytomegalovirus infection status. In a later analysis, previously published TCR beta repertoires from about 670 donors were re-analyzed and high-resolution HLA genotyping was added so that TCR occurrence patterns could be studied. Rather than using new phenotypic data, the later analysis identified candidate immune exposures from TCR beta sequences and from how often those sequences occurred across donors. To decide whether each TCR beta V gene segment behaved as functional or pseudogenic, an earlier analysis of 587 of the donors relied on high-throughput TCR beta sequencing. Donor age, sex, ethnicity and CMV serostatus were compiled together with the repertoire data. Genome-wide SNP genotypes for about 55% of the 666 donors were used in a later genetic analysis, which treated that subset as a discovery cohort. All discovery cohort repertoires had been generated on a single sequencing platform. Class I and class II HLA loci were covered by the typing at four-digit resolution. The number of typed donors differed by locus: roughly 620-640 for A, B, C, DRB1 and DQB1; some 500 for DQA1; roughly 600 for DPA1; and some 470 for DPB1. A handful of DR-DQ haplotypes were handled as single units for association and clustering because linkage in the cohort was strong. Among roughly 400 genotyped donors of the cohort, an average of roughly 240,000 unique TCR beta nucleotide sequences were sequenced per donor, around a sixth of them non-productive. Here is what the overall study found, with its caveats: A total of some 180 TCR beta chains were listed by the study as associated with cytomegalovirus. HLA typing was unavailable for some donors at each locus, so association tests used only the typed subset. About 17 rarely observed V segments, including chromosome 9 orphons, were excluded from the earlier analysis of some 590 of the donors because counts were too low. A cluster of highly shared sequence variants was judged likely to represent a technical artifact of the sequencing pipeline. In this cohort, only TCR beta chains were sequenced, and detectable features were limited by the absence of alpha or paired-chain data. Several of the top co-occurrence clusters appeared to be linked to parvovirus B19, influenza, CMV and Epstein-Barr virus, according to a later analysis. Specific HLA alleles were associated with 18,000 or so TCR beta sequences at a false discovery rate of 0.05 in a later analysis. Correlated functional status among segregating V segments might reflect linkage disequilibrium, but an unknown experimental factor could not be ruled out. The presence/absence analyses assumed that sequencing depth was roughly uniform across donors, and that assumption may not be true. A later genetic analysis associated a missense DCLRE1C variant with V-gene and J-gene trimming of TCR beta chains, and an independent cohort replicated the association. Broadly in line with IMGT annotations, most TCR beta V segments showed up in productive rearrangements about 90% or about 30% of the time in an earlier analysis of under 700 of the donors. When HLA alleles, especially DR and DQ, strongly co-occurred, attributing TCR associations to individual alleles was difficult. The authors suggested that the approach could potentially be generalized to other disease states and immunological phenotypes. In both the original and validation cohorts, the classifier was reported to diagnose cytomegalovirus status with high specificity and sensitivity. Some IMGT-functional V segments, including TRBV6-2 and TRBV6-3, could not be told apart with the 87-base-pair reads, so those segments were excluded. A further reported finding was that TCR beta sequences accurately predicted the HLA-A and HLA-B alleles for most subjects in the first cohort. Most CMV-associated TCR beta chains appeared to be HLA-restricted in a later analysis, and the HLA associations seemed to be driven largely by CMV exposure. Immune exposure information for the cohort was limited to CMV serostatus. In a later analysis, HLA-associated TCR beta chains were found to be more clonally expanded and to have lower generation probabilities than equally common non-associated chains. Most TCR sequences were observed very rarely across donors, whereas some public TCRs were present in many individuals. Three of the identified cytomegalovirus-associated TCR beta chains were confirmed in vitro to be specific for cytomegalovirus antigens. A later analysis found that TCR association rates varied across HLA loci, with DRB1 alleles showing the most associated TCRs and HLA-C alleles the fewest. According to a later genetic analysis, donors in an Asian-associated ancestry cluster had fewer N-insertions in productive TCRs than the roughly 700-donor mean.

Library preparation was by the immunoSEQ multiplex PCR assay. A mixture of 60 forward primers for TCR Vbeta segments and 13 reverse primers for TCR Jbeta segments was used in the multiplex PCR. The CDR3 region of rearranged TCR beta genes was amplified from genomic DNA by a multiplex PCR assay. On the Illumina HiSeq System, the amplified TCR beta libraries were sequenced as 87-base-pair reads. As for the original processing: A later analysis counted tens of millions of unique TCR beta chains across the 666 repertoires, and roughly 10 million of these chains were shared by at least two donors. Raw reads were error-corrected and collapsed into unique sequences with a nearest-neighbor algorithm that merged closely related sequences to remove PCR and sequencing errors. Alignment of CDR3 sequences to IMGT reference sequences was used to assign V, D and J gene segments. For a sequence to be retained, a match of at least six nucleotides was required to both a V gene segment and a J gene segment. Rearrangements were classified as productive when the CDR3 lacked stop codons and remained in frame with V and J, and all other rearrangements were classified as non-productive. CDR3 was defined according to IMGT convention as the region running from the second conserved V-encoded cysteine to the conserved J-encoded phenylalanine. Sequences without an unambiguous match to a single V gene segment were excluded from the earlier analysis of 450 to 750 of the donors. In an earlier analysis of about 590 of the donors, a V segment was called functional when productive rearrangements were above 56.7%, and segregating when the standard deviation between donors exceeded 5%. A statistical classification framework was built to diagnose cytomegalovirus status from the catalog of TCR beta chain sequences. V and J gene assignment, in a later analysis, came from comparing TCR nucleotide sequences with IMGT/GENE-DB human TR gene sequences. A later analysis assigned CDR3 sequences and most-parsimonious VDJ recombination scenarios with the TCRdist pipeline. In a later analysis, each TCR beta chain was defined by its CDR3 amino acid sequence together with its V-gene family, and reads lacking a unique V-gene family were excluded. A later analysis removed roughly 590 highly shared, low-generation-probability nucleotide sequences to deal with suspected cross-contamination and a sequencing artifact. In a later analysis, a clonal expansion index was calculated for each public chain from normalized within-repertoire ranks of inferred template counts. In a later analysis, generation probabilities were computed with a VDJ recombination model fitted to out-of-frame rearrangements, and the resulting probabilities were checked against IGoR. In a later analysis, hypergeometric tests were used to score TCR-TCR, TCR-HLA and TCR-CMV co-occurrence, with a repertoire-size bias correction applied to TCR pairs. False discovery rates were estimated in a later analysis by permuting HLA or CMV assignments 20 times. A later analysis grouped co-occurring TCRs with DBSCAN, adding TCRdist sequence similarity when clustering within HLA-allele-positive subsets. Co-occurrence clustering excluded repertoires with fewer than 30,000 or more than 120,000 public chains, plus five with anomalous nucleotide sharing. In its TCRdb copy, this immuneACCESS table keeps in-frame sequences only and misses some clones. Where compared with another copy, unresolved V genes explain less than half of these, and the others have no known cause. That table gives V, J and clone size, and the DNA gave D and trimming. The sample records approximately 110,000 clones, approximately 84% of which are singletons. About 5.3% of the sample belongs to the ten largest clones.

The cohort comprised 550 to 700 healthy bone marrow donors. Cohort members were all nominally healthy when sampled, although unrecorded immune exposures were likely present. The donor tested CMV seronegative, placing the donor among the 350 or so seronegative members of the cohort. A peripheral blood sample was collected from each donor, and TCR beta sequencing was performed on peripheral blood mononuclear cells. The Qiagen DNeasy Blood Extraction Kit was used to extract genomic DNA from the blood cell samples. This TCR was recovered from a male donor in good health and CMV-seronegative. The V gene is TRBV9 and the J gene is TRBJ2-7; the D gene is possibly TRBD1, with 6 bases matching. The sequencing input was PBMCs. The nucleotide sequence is TGTGCCAGCAGCGGCAGGGGTTACGAGCAGTACTTC. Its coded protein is CASSGRGYEQYF.